This paragraph covers one TCR beta chain sequence. Its antigen is undetermined. Amplification used 60 Vbeta primers and 13 Jbeta primers. Repertoires were generated with immunoSEQ multiplex PCR, while TCRdb's copy carries only in-frame clones and drops some. The sample comprises 200,000 to 250,000 clones, about four fifths of which are singletons, and 4.5% to 6% rests with the top ten. These data are taken from a study of cytomegalovirus exposure and HLA in healthy donors. Study details: Earlier, approximately 190 million T cells were analyzed, and about 120 million unique TCR beta sequences were found among them. The Caucasian-associated ancestry cluster contained about 80% of the approximately 390 genotyped donors. General observations from the study: Among TCR beta chains of equal frequency, HLA-associated ones were more clonally expanded in a later analysis. An observed cluster of highly shared sequence variants was recorded as a likely sequencing artifact.

J lost 4 bases, V lost 1 base, and 4 bases had no gene match. In germline, CDR1 is SGHRS, CDR2 YFSETQ. The CDR3 is 15 amino acids. The TCR sequence derives from a woman aged 40 to 50 in good health and CMV-seropositive. The specimen sequenced was PBMCs. This chain uses TRBV5-1 with TRBJ2-3; 9 bases line up with TRBD2. The CDR3 DNA sequence: TGCGCCAGCAGCTTGACTAGCGGGTTGCCAGATACGCAGTATTTT. Its translation: CASSLTSGLPDTQYF.